This T cell receptor (beta chain) is from a study of molecular identifiers for immune sequencing clone quantification (dated by TCRdb to between 2017 and 2018). Some background on the complete study: For a replicate experiment, the RNA from either approximately 20,000 or 100,000 naive CD8 T cells was divided into five aliquots, and four of those aliquots went on to sequencing. CD8 T cells were used in a methods study to benchmark molecular-identifier clustering-based TCR repertoire sequencing (MIDCIRS) and TCR RNA copy counting. The research as a whole found: Spiked-in Jurkat TCR RNA equal to a single cell's worth was reported to be detectable even within 1,100,000 naive CD8 T cells. The naive libraries included spiked-in Jurkat TCR RNA (roughly 9 copies' worth), and this RNA is not part of the donor repertoire. Around 2.8 recovered TCR RNA copies per cell were obtained by modeling, versus approximately 10 by digital PCR, implying a capture efficiency of around 28%. When barcode sub-clustering was omitted, TCR diversity was inflated by chimeric consensus sequences, with chimeras reaching as high as 47%. The sizes of highly expanded clones could end up underestimated when identical TCR molecules share a barcode. In CMV-specific effector cells, over 97% of molecules were held by clones above 20 RNA copies, whereas under 1% of molecules were held by such clones in naive cells.

Note on this clonotype: The antigen it recognizes is unknown. No per-base quality is available; no much larger clone lies one base away.

Libraries came from PCR. The sample was run on an Illumina HiSeq 4000. Bulk TCR libraries were made following a previously described method, with the TCR primers given in Table S5. Total RNA was purified with the Qiagen AllPrep DNA/RNA kit. Reads from multiple sequencing runs of the same library were pooled before analysis. From the authors' description of their analysis: Reads were retained only if the reads had an exact TCR constant sequence, and the retained reads were trimmed to 150 nt and grouped according to their 12-nt molecular barcodes. Within each barcode group, reads were sub-clustered at a 15% Levenshtein threshold, and quality-weighted consensus sequences were built per RNA molecule. Non-functional sequences were excluded, and lower-count sequences lying one edit away from another sequence were also excluded. Barcode sub-clusters with fewer than 20% of the maximum read count were removed, based on fitting two negative binomial distributions. TCRdb itself trimmed the public reads at Q25 with fastp, ran MiXCR and retained productive beta chains. Rows with a matching CDR3 protein are joined into one entry that keeps the most common DNA and genes. TCRdb, not the authors, supplied the V and J calls. Recorded for this sample are 20,000 to 30,000 distinct CDR3 sequences; 17% of them occurred a single time. Clones ranked in the top ten supply roughly 1% of the sample.

Libraries of naive CD8 T cells were built from anywhere between about 17,000 and 1,000,000 sorted cells, with 10%, 30% or 50% of the purified RNA used. On a BD FACSAria II, naive CD8 T cells were FACS-sorted as CD8+CD4-CCR7+CD45RA+ and collected into RLT Plus buffer. Detection sensitivity was tested by spiking Jurkat RNA equal to ten or so TCR copies' worth into samples containing about 20,000-1,000,000 naive CD8 T cells. CD8 T cells were enriched using RosetteSep CD8+ T Cell Enrichment Cocktail and Ficoll-Paque, and the enriched cells then underwent ACK red cell lysis. The material sequenced was naive CD8+ T cells from blood, with Jurkat cell RNA spiked in. Interpreted using the paper, the cell subset or site label stands for: FACS-sorted CD8+CD4-CCR7+CD45RA+ naive T cells. This sequence originates from a human donor in good health. Some libraries in this study had Jurkat cell RNA spiked in.

At the DNA level, the sequence is TGTGCCAGCTCCCCCGGGACAGGGGGCTTCTTCACCCCCTACGAGCAGTACTTC. Its amino acids are CASSPGTGGFFTPYEQYF. Recombination joined TRBV18 with TRBJ2-7; TRBD1 lines up with 12 middle nucleotides. Here V drops 6 bases and J drops 2 bases, and the junction holds 14 bases not matched to any gene. Measured from the cysteine to the phenylalanine, the CDR3 is 18 residues long. Kept here is only the CDR3 DNA, which spans 54 bases and is read in frame from base 1. The germline V gene gives CDR1 as KGHSH and CDR2 as LQKENI.